This note documents a single T cell receptor beta chain sequence. This specimen belongs to a study of cytomegalovirus exposure and HLA in healthy donors. Sequencing was performed with immunoSEQ multiplex PCR; in TCRdb, only in-frame clones are kept and a portion is missing. The repertoire has about 74,000 clones, 90% to 95% of them found once; the top ten carry under 2%. The CDR3 extends over 16 amino acids. J was trimmed by 4 bases and V by 3 bases; bases with no gene match: 8. The germline V gene encodes CDR1 SGHTA and CDR2 FQGNSA. The genes are TRBV7-2 and TRBJ2-7; 11 positions agree with TRBD1. The clonotype originates from a man between 18 and 35 years old in good health and CMV-seropositive. Sequencing was performed on PBMCs. The CDR3 sequence is CASSFRTGGSSYEQYF. CDR3 in DNA: TGTGCCAGCAGCTTCCGGACAGGGGGCAGTTCTTACGAGCAGTACTTC.